The 9 T cell receptor beta chains given below trace back to one sample, sequenced in a study of shared clonotypes between healthy human individuals. Method: immunoSEQ multiplex PCR; TCRdb's copy keeps in-frame clones and lacks some. The table lists approximately 1.4 million clones, around 98% of them singletons, with 0.45% in the top ten. Sequencing was performed on naive CD4+ T cells sorted from blood. The subset was: CD45RA+ positively selected. These receptors all come from a young man in good health.

This clone showed up just once. The chain uses TRBV5-4 and TRBJ2-2; 10 positions match TRBD2. In germline, CDR1 is SGHNT, CDR2 YYREEE (reference sequence). The CDR3 totals 17 residues. The V gene end was trimmed by 4 bases and the J gene end by 3 bases; junction bases not matched to a gene: 9. In DNA, the CDR3 is TGTGCCAGCAGCGGAATACTAGCGGGACCATACACCGGGGAGCTGTTTTTT. Its translation: CASSGILAGPYTGELFF.

This clone was seen only once. The identical CDR3 is also encoded by other nucleotide sequences in the sample. The gene calls are TRBV9 and TRBJ2-7; tentatively, D is TRBD2 (5 bases). Trimming left V 0 bases short and J 2 bases short, with 9 bases between. The CDR3 is 14 amino acids. Germline V gene lookup returns CDR1 SGDLS and CDR2 YYNGEE. CDR3 sequence: CASSVGVGAYEQYF. In DNA form, the CDR3 reads TGTGCCAGCAGCGTAGGAGTCGGGGCCTACGAGCAGTACTTC.

The genes are TRBV28 and TRBJ2-7; TRBD2 matches at 10 bases. The germline V gene has CDR1 MDHEN and CDR2 SYDVKM. This CDR3 is 13 amino acids long. V shed 7 bases and J 4 bases; nucleotides not matched to a gene: 4. CDR3 DNA sequence: TGTGCCAGCACATTAGCGGGGGGTTACGAGCAGTACTTC. This sequence encodes CASTLAGGYEQYF.

The rearrangement links TRBV18 to TRBJ1-5, with a tentative D call TRBD1 (6 bases). CDR1 and CDR2 from the germline V gene are KGHSH and LQKENI. V shed 3 bases and J shed 7 bases, with 13 bases lying between them. The CDR3 length is 14 residues. The DNA for the CDR3 is TGTGCCAGCTCACCTACAGGGACCCGACAGCCCCAGCATTTT. This codes for CASSPTGTRQPQHF.

V gene TRBV6-5 combines with J gene TRBJ2-7; D may be TRBD1 (5 bases). The CDR3 is 15 residues long. Germline loops: CDR1 MNHEY, CDR2 SVGAGI. V lost 7 bases and J 0 bases, leaving 16 bases between the germline ends. CDR3 loop: CASTTDSRFSYEQYF. CDR3 DNA sequence: TGTGCCAGCACTACCGACAGCAGGTTCTCCTACGAGCAGTACTTC.

The chain joins TRBV9 to TRBJ2-1; 8 nucleotides align to TRBD1. The V gene's germline CDR1 is SGDLS and CDR2 YYNGEE. This CDR3 is 16 amino acids long. The V and J ends lost 1 base and 6 bases, in that order; junction bases with no gene match: 9. The chain's CDR3 is CASSVKTGALSNEQFF. The CDR3 DNA reads TGTGCCAGCAGCGTAAAGACAGGGGCCCTAAGCAATGAGCAGTTCTTC.

J is TRBJ2-1 and V is TRBV7-9, with 11 bases identical to TRBD2. Germline CDR1 and CDR2: SEHNR and FQNEAQ (reference sequence). With V trimmed by 5 bases and J by 0 bases, 3 bases remained unmatched. The CDR3 totals 16 residues. CDR3 residues: CASSRGLADSYNEQFF. CDR3 DNA: TGTGCCAGCAGCCGGGGACTAGCGGACTCCTACAATGAGCAGTTCTTC.

The rearrangement joins TRBV29-1 to TRBJ2-1, with TRBD1 matching 12 bases. Germline CDR1 SQVTM, CDR2 ANQGSEA. With V trimmed by 5 bases and J by 7 bases, 9 bases remained unmatched. This CDR3 contains 15 residues. Written as DNA, the CDR3 is TGCAGCGTTCGCCGCGGGACAGGGGGCGAGAATGAGCAGTTCTTC. Amino acids: CSVRRGTGGENEQFF.

For this clone: Within the sample, other DNA sequences also encode this same CDR3. This rearrangement joins TRBV2 to TRBJ2-7; the D gene is possibly TRBD2 (6 bases). V was trimmed by 5 bases and J by 2 bases, leaving 10 bases between them. CDR1 and CDR2 (germline): SNHLY, FYNNEI. This CDR3 region has 13 residues. The CDR3 spells CASSSGLTYEQYF. In DNA form, the CDR3 reads TGTGCCAGCAGTAGCGGGTTGACCTACGAGCAGTACTTC.